The sequence of this TCR beta chain was determined in a study of blood T cell repertoires in COVID-19. At the level of the study: Spain, Italy and the United States supplied samples that represented acute and convalescent COVID-19. Sample material is recorded as cDNA or gDNA derived from T cells, B-cell-depleted T cells, or PBMCs.

The CDR3 runs 16 residues. Looked up from germline, CDR1 is SGHTA and CDR2 is FQGTGA. With 2 bases removed from V and 1 base from J, the gap between germline ends came to 14 bases. In the original workflow: It was from reference gene primer amplification that nucleated cell counts were estimated. Sequencing used immunoSEQ multiplex PCR; TCRdb keeps in-frame clones, though not all of them. That table supplies the V and J calls and clone size; D and trimming were determined from the DNA. The sample has tens of thousands of clones; around four fifths are singletons. The sample comprised peripheral blood. The clonotype originates from a woman of 80 years or more with acute or convalescent COVID-19. The chain carries TRBV7-3 and TRBJ1-1, with D perhaps TRBD1 (5 bases). The CDR3 coding sequence is TGTGCCAGCAGCTTACTACCAGGGTTGAGGAACACTGAAGCTTTCTTT. It yields the protein CASSLLPGLRNTEAFF.